This T cell receptor (beta chain) was documented in a study of T cells in Graves' hyperthyroidism and ophthalmopathy (dated 2019 in TCRdb). For the wider study: Peripheral blood samples were taken at initial diagnosis, before any treatment was given. The study also compared thyroid tissue and blood T-cell repertoires from 5 to 7 Graves' hyperthyroidism patients. For training and testing, the roughly 97 patients in the discovery cohort were randomly divided in a 7:3 ratio. To identify TCR V-J signatures that set the groups apart, the researchers used a discovery cohort of about a hundred patients, made up of approximately 43 with Graves' ophthalmopathy and 55 to 65 with stable Graves' hyperthyroidism. Once sampling was done, hyperthyroidism patients were given methimazole at a starting dose of 30 mg daily, whereas ophthalmopathy patients were given high-dose intravenous methylprednisolone. Prospective prediction of ophthalmopathy was tested in an independent validation cohort of approximately 19 hyperthyroidism patients and 17 patients who later progressed to ophthalmopathy. The paper reports TCR Vbeta CDR3 sequencing of over 130 peripheral blood samples: approximately 41 ophthalmopathy, over 70 hyperthyroidism and some 17 progressor patients.

This clonotype was counted many times. Its antigen is unknown. The record has no base qualities; no much larger clone is one base away. Amplification of TCR beta CDR3 regions was carried out from RNA transcripts. For the first round of RT-PCR on the TCR CDR3, the HTBI primer set was used together with the Qiagen OneStep RT-PCR kit. A second multiplex PCR round built the libraries, followed by size selection and purification. The libraries were sequenced on an Illumina HiSeq2000 using paired-end 100 bp reads. In the paper's pipeline: SOAPnuke was used to process the raw data, throwing out any read that contained adapters or uncalled bases, had a mean Phred below 15, or lacked an exact constant-primer or identifier match. COPE v1.2.5 was used to merge high-quality paired reads, and clonotypes were defined as unique nucleotide sequences. Clonotypes were aligned to IMGT TRBV, TRBD and TRBJ reference segments using MiTCR v1.1. Only V-J combinations with frequency above 0.0001, covering 99.2% of repertoires, were analysed. A TCS score was defined as the ratio of F50 (clonal expansion) to E x V (chaos), with BLOSUM62-based TCRdist applied between CDR3 peptides within each V-J. Welch's t-statistics and random forest reduced 514 V-J features to roughly 13, which were used in a naive Bayes classifier (R e1071). Using fastp trimming at Q25 and MiXCR clonotype assembly, TCRdb reanalyzed the public sequencing data and kept in-frame beta chains. Identical CDR3 protein sequences are pooled into one entry, listed with their most common genes and DNA. The V and J calls and clone size come from TCRdb's table, not from the authors' own analysis. This sample has nearly 250,000 distinct CDR3 sequences in its table, and more than 20% of those were observed once. The ten biggest clones cover roughly 32% of the sample.

In the ophthalmopathy patients, disease was moderately to severely active, with a Clinical Activity Score of 3 or more, a NOSPECS grade of 4 or more, and a duration of less than 3 months. Any patient with an uncontrolled infection, another autoimmune disease, pregnancy or lactation was excluded. Clinical symptoms, serum thyroxine and TRAb, thyroid ultrasound, and orbital computed tomography formed the basis for the diagnoses. PBMCs were isolated from 10 ml of fresh peripheral blood by Ficoll-Paque density gradient centrifugation. Total RNA was extracted using Trizol reagent, and RNA quality was assessed on an Agilent 2100 Bioanalyzer. Broad study findings and their caveats: In validation, progression to ophthalmopathy was predicted by the model with 55% to 71% sensitivity and roughly 72% specificity, a median of about 6.8 months before onset. Most expanded thyroid clonotypes (frequency above 0.001) were also detected in blood, suggesting blood repertoires may reflect thyroid immune responses. No statistical method was used to set the sample size in advance, and investigators knew the group allocation. Ophthalmopathy was separated from stable hyperthyroidism by a 13 V-J signature model, with about 86% sensitivity and 81% to 83% specificity obtained in cross-validation and 80%/75% obtained in testing.

The sequence came from a woman aged 35 to 49 with Graves' ophthalmopathy. The sequenced sample consisted of blood.

The CDR3 loop reads CASSPGQGWIYEQYF. In nucleotide form, the sequence is TGTGCCAGCAGCCCCGGTCAGGGGTGGATCTACGAGCAGTACTTC. The sequence links TRBV27 to TRBJ2-7; a tentative D call is TRBD1 (6 bases match). The V end loses 6 bases and the J end loses 3 bases, and a stretch of 18 bases separates them. From a lookup of the germline V gene (reference sequence), CDR1 and CDR2 are MNHEY and SMNVEV. From its cysteine to its phenylalanine, the CDR3 spans 15 amino acids. The only DNA kept is the CDR3, 45 bases in frame from the first base.